A single sample is the source of the 11 T cell receptor beta chains below, sequenced in a study of response to subunit inactivated influenza vaccine. TCRdb independently ran MiXCR on the RT-PCR reads; one entry per CDR3 protein. The repertoire holds hundreds of thousands of distinct CDR3 sequences, with around 15% as singletons. The sample here was PBMCs from blood, taken approximately 15 days before vaccination. These receptors originate from a man over 45 who received an inactivated influenza vaccine.

This clonotype was counted many times. The chain recombines TRBV7-2 with TRBJ1-6, with TRBD1 as a possible D gene (6 bases). Germline CDR1 SGHTA, CDR2 FQGNSA. The CDR3 extends over 14 amino acids. Trimming took off 3 bases at V and 14 bases at J, with 17 bases between the two ends. CDR3 region: CASSLNVGARALHF. The CDR3 DNA is TGTGCCAGCAGCTTGAATGTGGGGGCGCGGGCCCTCCACTTT.

This clonotype was observed many times. Here the CDR3 reads CASSPRQETQYF. CDR3 coding DNA: TGTGCCAGCAGCCCCCGCCAAGAGACCCAGTACTTC. The rearrangement joins TRBV12-3 or TRBV12-4 to TRBJ2-5; D is unclear. V gave up 6 bases and J gave up 1 base, with 6 bases separating them. The CDR3 loop spans 12 amino acids.

This clonotype appeared a few times. The chain uses TRBV6-2 or TRBV6-3 and TRBJ2-3; 9 bases agree with TRBD2. The CDR3 is made up of 17 amino acids. V dropped 0 bases and J dropped 2; count of bases not matched to a gene: 6. Per the germline V gene, CDR1 is MNHEY and CDR2 is SVGEGT. CDR3 bases: TGTGCCAGCAGTTACTCAAGGAGCGGGAGGATCACAGATACGCAGTATTTT. It yields the protein CASSYSRSGRITDTQYF.

The rearrangement links TRBV5-5 to TRBJ1-1, with D hard to call. With 6 bases removed from V and 2 bases from J, the gap between germline ends came to 14 bases. The CDR3 is made up of 14 amino acids. The germline V gene has CDR1 SGHKS and CDR2 YYEKEE (reference sequence). The CDR3 loop reads CASIQRGINTEAFF. CDR3 bases: TGTGCCAGCATCCAAAGAGGGATCAACACTGAAGCTTTCTTT.

The V call is TRBV20-1, the J call TRBJ2-3; 10 nucleotides align to TRBD2. V lost 4 bases to trimming and J lost 5 bases; unmatched junction nucleotides: 15. From germline, CDR1 is DFQATT and CDR2 SNEGSKA (reference sequence). The CDR3 covers 17 residues. CDR3 amino acids: CSANPGVALAGQDTQYF. CDR3 nucleotides: TGCAGTGCTAACCCTGGGGTGGCACTAGCGGGGCAAGATACGCAGTATTTT.

The sample holds a few counts of this clonotype. The chain uses TRBV5-5 and TRBJ2-2; possibly TRBD1 for D (6 bases). Trimming removed 0 bases from V and 5 bases from J, with 11 bases in between. Germline V gene sequence: CDR1 SGHKS, CDR2 YYEKEE (reference sequence). This CDR3 contains 15 residues. The DNA for the CDR3 is TGTGCCAGCAGCTTGGCCGATCAGGGGACCGGGGAGCTGTTTTTT. It codes for CASSLADQGTGELFF. Combining the CDR3 with reference TRBV5-5 and TRBJ2-2 gives the whole variable domain DAGVTQSPTHLIKTRGQQVTLRCSPISGHKSVSWYQQVLGQGPQFIFQYYEKEERGRGNFPDRFSARQFPNYSSELNVNALLLGDSALYLCASSLADQGTGELFFGEGSRLTVL.

The V call is TRBV4-3, the J call TRBJ2-5; a weak D match, TRBD1 (6 bases). Germline V CDR1 and CDR2: LGHNA, YSLEER. There are 15 residues in the CDR3. With 0 bases removed from V and 5 bases from J, the gap between germline ends came to 13 bases. The CDR3: CASSQEVRGGETQYF. The DNA of the CDR3 is TGCGCCAGCAGCCAAGAGGTCAGGGGTGGGGAGACCCAGTACTTC.

This chain uses TRBV6-2 or TRBV6-3 with TRBJ2-7; 10 bases map to TRBD1. CDR1 is MNHEY, CDR2 SVGEGT, per germline. The CDR3 spans 15 residues. After removal of 3 bases from V and 5 bases from J, the junction contained 7 bases not matched to a gene. CDR3 sequence reads: CASSYPGQGPNEQYF. CDR3 sequence (DNA): TGTGCCAGCAGTTATCCGGGACAGGGGCCAAACGAGCAGTACTTC.

J is TRBJ2-7 and V is TRBV2; the match to TRBD2 covers 8 bases. In germline, CDR1 is SNHLY, CDR2 FYNNEI. CDR3 length: 15 amino acids. J gave up 6 bases and V 6 bases, and 13 bases lay outside the gene matches. The CDR3 loop reads CASSRRSGSTGEQYF. CDR3 nucleotide sequence: TGTGCCAGCAGCCGCAGGAGCGGGAGCACGGGCGAGCAGTACTTC.

This clonotype occurred a few times. This CDR3 reads CASLAQRGGITGELFF. The CDR3 region has the DNA TGTGCCAGCCTGGCCCAGCGGGGGGGCATCACCGGGGAGCTGTTTTTT. The V and J genes are TRBV12-3 or TRBV12-4 and TRBJ2-2, with TRBD2 matching 10 bases. Trimming cost V 8 bases and J 4 bases; bases outside gene matches: 10. This CDR3 has 16 residues.

The rearrangement joins TRBV2 to TRBJ2-3, with D possibly TRBD1 on 5 matching bases. Germline CDR1 and CDR2: SNHLY and FYNNEI. Trimming took 1 base from V and 1 from J, leaving 9 bases between them. The CDR3 contains 15 residues. The CDR3 spells CASSEVQGGTDTQYF. For the CDR3, the DNA is TGTGCCAGCAGTGAAGTGCAGGGCGGCACAGATACGCAGTATTTT.